The 22 T cell receptor beta chains listed next were all sequenced from one sample in a study of type 1 regulatory T cells. One entry per CDR3 protein results from TCRdb running MiXCR on the reads. The data show 55,000 to 65,000 distinct CDR3 sequences, 62% seen once. These receptors have no known antigen. Sequences were obtained from cultured non-Tr1 T cells, either the whole culture or a sorted T cell fraction (not recorded which). The origin of the receptors is a human donor in good health.

There are a few counts of this clonotype. The genes are TRBV11-2 and TRBJ2-3, with D unclear. This CDR3 spans 15 amino acids. Per the germline V gene, CDR1 is SGHAT and CDR2 is FQNNGV. Trimming took 3 bases from V and 0 from J, leaving 10 bases between them. CDR3 in amino acids: CASSLLTSSTDTQYF. CDR3 nucleotide sequence: TGTGCCAGCAGCTTGCTAACCTCAAGCACAGATACGCAGTATTTT.

The V call is TRBV30, the J call TRBJ2-1, with 9 bases fitting TRBD2. Germline CDR1 and CDR2: GTSNPN and SVGIG (reference sequence). With 2 bases clipped from V and 4 bases from J, the junction kept 3 bases outside the gene matches. The CDR3 loop spans 14 amino acids. CDR3 residues: CAWSRLAGYNEQFF. CDR3 DNA sequence: TGTGCCTGGAGTCGGCTAGCGGGGTACAATGAGCAGTTCTTC.

The chain carries TRBV27 and TRBJ2-1; 10 nucleotides align to TRBD2. The CDR3 consists of 16 residues. Germline V gives CDR1 MNHEY, CDR2 SMNVEV (reference sequence). The junction had 11 bases not matched to a gene; V was cut back by 2 bases and J by 10 bases. In nucleotides, the CDR3 is TGTGCCAGCAGTTTAGGGACTAGCGCATCTACAGAAGAGCAGTTCTTC. Translated: CASSLGTSASTEEQFF.

The rearrangement uses TRBV28 and TRBJ2-1; no clear D. V was pared by 2 bases and J by 9 bases, with 2 bases between. Germline loops: CDR1 MDHEN, CDR2 SYDVKM. This CDR3 has 10 amino acids. In nucleotides, the CDR3 is TGTGCCAGCAGTTTAGTTGAGCAGTTCTTC. Its translation: CASSLVEQFF.

J is TRBJ1-2 and V is TRBV5-1; 10 nucleotides line up with TRBD1. Germline V CDR1 and CDR2: SGHRS, YFSETQ. The CDR3 is 16 residues long. V was clipped by 0 bases and J by 7 bases; unmatched bases: 9. The CDR3 reads CASSLGQGAQTGGYTF. As DNA, the CDR3 is TGCGCCAGCAGCTTGGGACAGGGGGCGCAGACGGGTGGCTACACCTTC.

In its sample, this clonotype was seen a few times. The rearrangement links TRBV12-3 or TRBV12-4 to TRBJ2-2, with D possibly being TRBD1 (6 bases). The CDR3 totals 13 residues. V was trimmed by 8 bases and J by 4 bases, leaving 11 bases between them. CDR3 residues: CASSRQATGELFF. The CDR3 coding sequence is TGTGCCAGCTCACGACAGGCCACCGGGGAGCTGTTTTTT.

The chain joins TRBV6-6 to TRBJ2-1; D may be TRBD1 or TRBD2 (7 bases each). The CDR3 spans 16 residues. Germline V lookup: CDR1 MNHNY, CDR2 SVGAGI (reference sequence). The ends were cut back, 5 bases at V and 10 bases at J, with 24 bases in the middle. The CDR3 region has the DNA TGTGCCAGCAGTCACGGGATAGGGCGGGAGACAGGGGAGCAGTTCTTC. It codes for CASSHGIGRETGEQFF.

This chain links TRBV25-1 with TRBJ1-5, with 7 bases that match TRBD1. The trim removed 6 bases at V and 5 bases at J, leaving 4 bases unmatched. The CDR3 consists of 13 residues. In germline, CDR1 is MGHDK, CDR2 SYGVNS. The CDR3 DNA sequence: TGTGCCAGCAGCCCAGGGGGGGATCAGCCCCAGCATTTT. This gives the protein CASSPGGDQPQHF. Looking up the rest from reference TRBV25-1 and TRBJ1-5 gives the full variable domain: EADIYQTPRYLVIGTGKKITLECSQTMGHDKMYWYQQDPGMELHLIHYSYGVNSTEKGDLSSESTVSRIRTEHFPLTLESARPSHTSQYLCASSPGGDQPQHFGDGTRLSIL.

The V call is TRBV11-1, the J call TRBJ2-3; perhaps TRBD1 as D (5 bases). The ends were cut back, 1 base at V and 9 bases at J, with 8 bases in the middle. There are 12 residues in the CDR3. CDR1 and CDR2 (germline): SGHAT, FQDESV (reference sequence). The CDR3 loop is CASSLGHRTQYF. The CDR3, as DNA: TGTGCCAGCAGCTTAGGTCACAGGACGCAGTATTTT.

The V call is TRBV20-1, the J call TRBJ1-1; D possibly corresponds to TRBD1 (5 bases). Per germline, CDR1 DFQATT and CDR2 SNEGSKA (reference sequence). This CDR3 spans 13 amino acids. Trimming removed 2 bases from V and 1 base from J, with 8 bases in between. As DNA, the CDR3 is TGCAGTGCTAGATCAGGGACGAACACTGAAGCTTTCTTT. Amino acids: CSARSGTNTEAFF.

This clonotype was detected once. The V call is TRBV7-2, the J call TRBJ1-5; D not certain. With 5 bases removed from V and 0 bases from J, the gap between germline ends came to 17 bases. This CDR3 has 17 amino acids. Germline V lookup: CDR1 SGHTA, CDR2 FQGNSA. As DNA, the CDR3 is TGTGCCAGCAGCGTCGCCAAGGACCTTTATAGCAATCAGCCCCAGCATTTT. This encodes CASSVAKDLYSNQPQHF. Full variable domain (outside the CDR3, taken from reference TRBV7-2 and TRBJ1-5): GAGVSQSPSNKVTEKGKDVELRCDPISGHTALYWYRQSLGQGLEFLIYFQGNSAPDKSGLPSDRFSAERTGGSVSTLTIQRTQQEDSAVYLCASSVAKDLYSNQPQHFGDGTRLSIL.

V and J are TRBV7-8 and TRBJ2-7; TRBD2 aligns across 9 bases. V gave up 1 base and J gave up 4 bases; unmatched junction bases: 2. CDR1 SGHVS and CDR2 FQNEAQ come from the germline V gene. The CDR3 totals 14 residues. As DNA, the CDR3 is TGTGCCAGCAGCTTAGGGCGGGAGGGGTACGAGCAGTACTTC. Translated, it gives CASSLGREGYEQYF.

This rearrangement joins TRBV6-6 to TRBJ1-1, with D possibly being TRBD1 (6 bases). Germline V gives CDR1 MNHNY, CDR2 SVGAGI (reference sequence). The V and J ends lost 4 bases and 1 base respectively, with 13 bases between them. The CDR3 consists of 15 residues. CDR3 sequence: CASSLGGTQNTEAFF. In DNA, the CDR3 is TGTGCCAGCAGTTTAGGAGGGACACAGAACACTGAAGCTTTCTTT.

The chain uses TRBV5-6 and TRBJ2-1; 8 positions agree with TRBD2. Germline CDR1 is SGHDT and CDR2 is YYEEEE. This CDR3 region has 16 residues. V lost 4 bases and J lost 5; bases outside the gene matches: 11. CDR3 in DNA: TGTGCCAGCAGCGAAGCGGGAGTACTGGGGAACAATGAGCAGTTCTTC. Protein sequence: CASSEAGVLGNNEQFF. Based on the CDR3 plus reference TRBV5-6 and TRBJ2-1, the full variable domain is DAGVTQSPTHLIKTRGQQVTLRCSPKSGHDTVSWYQQALGQGPQFIFQYYEEEERQRGNFPDRFSGHQFPNYSSELNVNALLLGDSALYLCASSEAGVLGNNEQFFGPGTRLTVL.

This clonotype was observed a handful of times. The chain has TRBV7-8 and TRBJ1-3, with unresolved D. Trimming cost V 2 bases and J 4 bases, with 12 bases left between them. This CDR3 is 15 amino acids long. CDR1 is SGHVS, CDR2 FQNEAQ, per germline. CDR3 protein: CASSLSEVGGNTIYF. DNA for the CDR3: TGTGCCAGCAGCTTATCCGAAGTTGGAGGAAACACCATATATTTT. Full variable domain (outside the CDR3, taken from reference TRBV7-8 and TRBJ1-3): GAGVSQSPRYKVAKRGQDVALRCDPISGHVSLFWYQQALGQGPEFLTYFQNEAQLDKSGLPSDRFFAERPEGSVSTLKIQRTQQEDSAVYLCASSLSEVGGNTIYFGEGSWLTVV.

The V gene is TRBV11-2, the J gene TRBJ2-1; weak D call: TRBD2 (6 bases). V was shortened by 5 bases and J by 7 bases, with 12 bases between the two germline ends. The CDR3 is made up of 13 amino acids. In germline, CDR1 is SGHAT, CDR2 FQNNGV. The DNA of the CDR3 is TGTGCCAGCAGCCTCGGGACTTCTAATGAGCAGTTCTTC. This codes for CASSLGTSNEQFF.

The chain combines TRBV20-1 with TRBJ2-3; 10 bases fit TRBD2. Germline trimming cut 6 bases from V and 2 bases from J; bases unmatched to any gene: 14. CDR3 length: 17 amino acids. Germline CDR1 is DFQATT and CDR2 is SNEGSKA (reference sequence). The CDR3 region is CSAAMASSGSTTDTQYF. The CDR3 nucleotides read TGCAGTGCGGCGATGGCCTCTAGCGGGAGTACCACAGATACGCAGTATTTT.

V is TRBV2 and J is TRBJ2-2; D is unresolved. Germline V lookup: CDR1 SNHLY, CDR2 FYNNEI. V was pared by 4 bases and J by 4 bases, with 7 bases between. The CDR3 is 13 amino acids. The CDR3: CASSAVSTGELFF. In nucleotides, the CDR3 is TGTGCCAGCAGTGCGGTGAGCACCGGGGAGCTGTTTTTT.

The CDR3 here is CASSQGGRIRVGELFF. The CDR3 bases are TGTGCCAGCAGCCAGGGGGGGAGGATAAGGGTCGGGGAGCTGTTTTTT. The J gene is TRBJ2-2, the V gene TRBV7-2, with D perhaps assigned TRBD1 or TRBD2 (7 bases each). Germline V gene data show CDR1 as SGHTA and CDR2 as FQGNSA. This CDR3 spans 16 amino acids. Trimming left V 5 bases short and J 7 bases short, with 20 bases between.

CDR3 nucleotide sequence: TGTGCCAGCAGCCCGGGAAACTATGGCTACACCTTC. Translation: CASSPGNYGYTF. V gene TRBV9 combines with J gene TRBJ1-2; D not resolved. V shed 4 bases and J shed 2 bases, with 6 bases lying between them. The CDR3 spans 12 residues. The germline gives CDR1 SGDLS, CDR2 YYNGEE.

The chain combines TRBV29-1 with TRBJ2-2, with 8 bases fitting TRBD1. Germline V gene lookup returns CDR1 SQVTM and CDR2 ANQGSEA. The J segment lost 1 base and the V segment lost 4 bases, leaving 5 bases of the junction unmatched. The CDR3 consists of 15 residues. CDR3 in amino acids: CSVGTGSWNTGELFF. In nucleotides, the CDR3 is TGCAGCGTTGGGACAGGGTCTTGGAACACCGGGGAGCTGTTTTTT.

The chain uses TRBV7-8 and TRBJ2-3, with a weak D call TRBD1 (6 bases). The CDR3 is 16 amino acids. From germline, CDR1 is SGHVS and CDR2 FQNEAQ. V was pared by 5 bases and J by 0 bases, with 15 bases between. The CDR3 here is CASSRQAGLSTDTQYF. CDR3 nucleotides: TGTGCCAGCAGCCGACAGGCAGGGCTGAGCACAGATACGCAGTATTTT.